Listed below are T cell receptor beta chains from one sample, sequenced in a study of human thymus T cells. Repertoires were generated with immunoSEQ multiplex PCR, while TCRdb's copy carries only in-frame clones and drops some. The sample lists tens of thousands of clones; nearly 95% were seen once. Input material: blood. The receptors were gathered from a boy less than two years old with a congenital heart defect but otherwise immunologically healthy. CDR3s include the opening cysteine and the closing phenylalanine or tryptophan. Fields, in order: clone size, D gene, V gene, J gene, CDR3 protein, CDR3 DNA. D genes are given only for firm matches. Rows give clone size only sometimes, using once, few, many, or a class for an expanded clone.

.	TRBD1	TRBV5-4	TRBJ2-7	CASSLGPGQAYEQYF	TGTGCCAGCAGCTTGGGGCCGGGACAGGCCTACGAGCAGTACTTC
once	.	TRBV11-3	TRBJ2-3	CASSLEGGATDTQYF	TGTGCCAGCAGCTTAGAGGGGGGGGCTACGGATACGCAGTATTTT
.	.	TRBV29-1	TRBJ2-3	CSVDKTITDTQYF	TGCAGCGTTGATAAGACTATCACAGATACGCAGTATTTT
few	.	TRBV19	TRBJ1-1	CASSMDSGDTEAFF	TGTGCCAGTAGTATGGATTCGGGGGACACTGAAGCTTTCTTT
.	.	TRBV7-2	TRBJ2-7	CASSLTRDTSYEQYF	TGTGCCAGCAGCTTAACCCGGGACACATCCTACGAGCAGTACTTC
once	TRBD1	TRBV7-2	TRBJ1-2	CASSLAPGQGTYGYTF	TGTGCCAGCAGCTTGGCCCCGGGACAGGGGACCTATGGCTACACCTTC
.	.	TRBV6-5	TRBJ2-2	CASSIPGGADGELFF	TGTGCCAGCAGTATACCGGGGGGCGCCGACGGGGAGCTGTTTTTT
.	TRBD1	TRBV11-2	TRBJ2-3	CASSYYRGPDTQYF	TGTGCCAGCAGCTATTACAGGGGGCCAGATACGCAGTATTTT
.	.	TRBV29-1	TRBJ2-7	CSVGGPYSGTYEQYF	TGCAGCGTTGGTGGCCCCTATTCTGGGACCTACGAGCAGTACTTC
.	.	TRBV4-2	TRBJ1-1	CASISTRGEGKAFF	TGTGCCAGCATCTCGACCAGGGGAGAAGGAAAGGCTTTCTTT
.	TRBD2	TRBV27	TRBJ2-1	CASSIRWGGPGNEQFF	TGTGCCAGCAGCATTCGGTGGGGAGGGCCAGGTAATGAGCAGTTCTTC
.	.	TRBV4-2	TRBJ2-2	CASSQEQGSGELFF	TGTGCCAGCAGCCAAGAACAGGGATCCGGGGAGCTGTTTTTT
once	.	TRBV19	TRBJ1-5	CALGGARNSNQPQHF	TGTGCCTTGGGAGGCGCAAGAAATAGCAATCAGCCCCAGCATTTT
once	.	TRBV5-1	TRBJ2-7	CASSLGGLWARYSEQYF	TGCGCCAGCAGCTTGGGAGGTTTGTGGGCGCGGTACAGCGAGCAGTACTTC
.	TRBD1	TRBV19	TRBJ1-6	CASSIDRGRNSPLHF	TGTGCCAGTAGTATAGACAGGGGGCGGAATTCACCCCTCCACTTT
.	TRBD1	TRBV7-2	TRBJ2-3	CASSPRGKDRFTDTQYF	TGTGCCAGCAGCCCCAGGGGGAAGGACAGGTTCACAGATACGCAGTATTTT
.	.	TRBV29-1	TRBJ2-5	CSVPRGGETQYF	TGCAGCGTTCCTAGGGGAGGAGAGACCCAGTACTTC
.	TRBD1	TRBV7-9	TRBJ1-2	CASSLADRDYGYTF	TGTGCCAGCAGCCTCGCCGACAGGGATTATGGCTACACCTTC
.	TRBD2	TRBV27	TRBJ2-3	CASSLRGGGDTQYF	TGTGCCAGCAGTTTGCGGGGGGGCGGAGATACGCAGTATTTT
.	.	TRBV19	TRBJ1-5	CASSIPDGRPQHF	TGTGCCAGTAGTATACCAGACGGGAGGCCCCAGCATTTT
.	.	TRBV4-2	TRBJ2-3	CASSQVSSDTQYF	TGTGCCAGCAGCCAAGTCAGCTCAGATACGCAGTATTTT
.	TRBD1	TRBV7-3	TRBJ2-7	CASSSGQTDEQYF	TGTGCCAGCAGTTCGGGACAGACGGACGAGCAGTACTTC
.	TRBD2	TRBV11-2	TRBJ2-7	CASSFSAGGSSYEQYF	TGTGCCAGCAGCTTTTCTGCGGGGGGTAGCTCCTACGAGCAGTACTTC
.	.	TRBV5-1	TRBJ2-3	CASSLEWQPSADTQYF	TGCGCCAGCAGCTTGGAATGGCAACCTAGTGCAGATACGCAGTATTTT
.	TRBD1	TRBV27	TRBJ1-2	CASSSGQGEGRYGYTF	TGTGCCAGCAGCTCGGGACAGGGAGAAGGCCGTTATGGCTACACCTTC
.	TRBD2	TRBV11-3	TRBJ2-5	CASSLYPSGGEETQYF	TGTGCCAGCAGCTTATATCCTAGCGGGGGGGAAGAGACCCAGTACTTC
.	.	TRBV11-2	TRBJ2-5	CASSLDPREETQYF	TGTGCCAGCAGCTTAGACCCCAGGGAGGAGACCCAGTACTTC
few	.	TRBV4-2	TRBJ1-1	CASSQGEAGGRLDTEAFF	TGTGCCAGCAGTCAAGGGGAGGCTGGGGGAAGGTTGGACACTGAAGCTTTCTTT
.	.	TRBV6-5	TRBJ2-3	CASGRGGTDTQYF	TGTGCCAGCGGGAGGGGGGGCACAGATACGCAGTATTTT
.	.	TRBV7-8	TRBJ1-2	CASSFGTNYGYTF	TGTGCCAGCAGCTTCGGGACAAACTATGGCTACACCTTC
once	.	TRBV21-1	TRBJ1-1	CASSKRGSRGRTEAFF	TGTGCCAGCAGCAAAAGAGGCTCAAGGGGGCGGACTGAAGCTTTCTTT
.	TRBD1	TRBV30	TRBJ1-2	CAWSWSGGSGYTF	TGTGCCTGGAGTTGGTCAGGGGGCAGTGGCTACACCTTC
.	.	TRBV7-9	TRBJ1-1	CASSLGGANTEAFF	TGTGCCAGCAGCTTAGGGGGCGCGAACACTGAAGCTTTCTTT